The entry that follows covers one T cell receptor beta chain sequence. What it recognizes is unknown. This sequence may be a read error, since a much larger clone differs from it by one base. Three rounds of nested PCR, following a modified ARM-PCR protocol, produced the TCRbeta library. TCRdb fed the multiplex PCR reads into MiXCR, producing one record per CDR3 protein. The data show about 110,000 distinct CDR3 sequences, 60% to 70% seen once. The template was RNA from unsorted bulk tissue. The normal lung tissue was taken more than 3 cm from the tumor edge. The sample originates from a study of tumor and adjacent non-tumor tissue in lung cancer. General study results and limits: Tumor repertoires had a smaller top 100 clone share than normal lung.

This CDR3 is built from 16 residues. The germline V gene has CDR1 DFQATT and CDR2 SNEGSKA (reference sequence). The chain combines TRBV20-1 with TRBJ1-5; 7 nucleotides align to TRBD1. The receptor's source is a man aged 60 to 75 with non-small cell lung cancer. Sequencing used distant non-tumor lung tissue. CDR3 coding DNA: TGCAGTACTAGTTCGGTACAGGGGAGTAGCAATCAGCCCCAGCATTTT. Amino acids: CSTSSVQGSSNQPQHF.